The 3 T cell receptor beta chains in this list originate from one sample, sequenced in a study of cytomegalovirus exposure and HLA in healthy donors. In the PCR, 60 Vbeta and 13 Jbeta primers were used. Repertoires were generated with immunoSEQ multiplex PCR, while TCRdb's copy carries only in-frame clones and drops some. Here the sample spans roughly 100,000 clones, 65% to 90% being singletons. The sequencing input was PBMCs. The receptors derive from a man in his fifties in good health and CMV-seronegative.

The CDR3 loop reads CASSESDSWGGYTF. CDR3 coding DNA: TGTGCCAGCAGTGAATCCGACAGCTGGGGTGGCTACACCTTC. V gene TRBV2 combines with J gene TRBJ1-2; TRBD1 is a possible D gene (5 bases). Germline CDR1 is SNHLY and CDR2 is FYNNEI. V gave up 2 bases and J gave up 7 bases, with 14 bases separating them. This CDR3 spans 14 amino acids.

The V and J genes are TRBV5-6 and TRBJ1-6; TRBD1 matches at 7 bases. Trimming took 3 bases from V and 9 from J; bases not matched to a gene: 3. The CDR3 covers 13 residues. The germline gives CDR1 SGHDT, CDR2 YYEEEE. The CDR3: CASSYNRGSPLHF. In DNA form, the CDR3 reads TGTGCCAGCAGCTACAACAGGGGTTCACCCCTCCACTTT. The variable domain in full, with the rest retrieved from reference TRBV5-6 and TRBJ1-6, is DAGVTQSPTHLIKTRGQQVTLRCSPKSGHDTVSWYQQALGQGPQFIFQYYEEEERQRGNFPDRFSGHQFPNYSSELNVNALLLGDSALYLCASSYNRGSPLHFGNGTRLTVT.

V gene TRBV6-6 combines with J gene TRBJ2-3; 9 bases agree with TRBD2. Germline CDR1 reads MNHNY; CDR2 reads SVGAGI (reference sequence). The CDR3 spans 16 residues. After removal of 6 bases from V and 2 bases from J, the junction contained 9 bases not matched to a gene. CDR3: CASRQRGGGVTDTQYF. Here the CDR3 DNA reads TGTGCCAGCAGGCAAAGGGGCGGGGGGGTCACAGATACGCAGTATTTT.